The entry below describes one T cell receptor beta chain. Antigen specificity is unknown. The sample comes from a study of cytotoxic CD8 clonotypes in ibrutinib-treated CLL. Study context: Some 10 relapsed/refractory, roughly 15 treatment-naive; around 18 IGHV unmutated. Average yields of about 260,000 productive templates and approximately 94,000 productive rearrangements characterized the samples.

The CDR3 has 14 amino acids. CDR1 SNHLY and CDR2 FYNNEI come from the germline V gene. V lost 7 bases, J lost 3 bases, and 13 bases lay in between. General study results and limits: The clonality rise at ibrutinib response reflected private clonotype expansion.

This table comes from immunoSEQ multiplex PCR, and its TCRdb copy is limited to in-frame clones, with some not included. The sample includes 150,000 or so clones, 70% to 90% of them seen just once. The clonotype originates from a human donor with chronic lymphocytic leukemia. The J gene is TRBJ1-5, the V gene TRBV2; D is uncertain. The input for sequencing was PBMCs, taken after 24 months of ibrutinib treatment. This CDR3 reads CASNMGGSNQPQHF. Written as DNA, the CDR3 is TGTGCCAGCAACATGGGCGGATCCAATCAGCCCCAGCATTTT.